The entry below gives a single T cell receptor (beta chain) sequence along with its context. The antigen this receptor binds is unknown. Within one base of it there is no much larger clone, and no base qualities were kept. TCR CDR3 regions were amplified from genomic DNA by multiplex PCR using the deep immunoSEQ assay. Genomic DNA extracted from each cell subset was distributed evenly over all wells of several immunoSEQ 96-well plates, and each plate served as one replicate. For sorted subsets, 200 to 250 ng of genomic DNA, equivalent to tens of thousands of T cell genomes, went into each replicate PCR. The purified libraries were quantified using a Qubit 3.0 fluorometer, sized with a Bioanalyzer 2100, and then quantified again using the KAPA Library Quantification kit. A separate single-read 150-cycle Illumina NextSeq 550 flow cell was used to sequence each immunoSEQ 96-well plate. Per the original workflow: Because the immunoSEQ output held only junctional sequences and lacked quality scores, the filtering could not match the filtering applied to full-length reads. Sequences were annotated with PyIR, a Python wrapper for IgBLAST v1.9, and V/J genes and CDR3 were assigned using IMGT germline references. Reads were removed for weak V/J assignments (E-value above 1e-6), missing CDR3, stop codons, out-of-frame junctions, or ambiguous translated residues. V3J clonotypes were defined by identical inferred V gene, J gene, and CDR3 amino acid sequence. Percentage overlap between repertoires was calculated by dividing the number of shared unique clonotypes by the size of the smaller repertoire. Three approaches were used to assess repertoire richness: RTK rarefaction, the Chao1 estimator, and Recon v2.1 estimates of unobserved clonotypes. For all TCRbeta clonotypes obtained by the gDNA method from several donors, generation probabilities were computed with OLGA. Not all clones reach the TCRdb copy of this immuneACCESS table, which keeps in-frame sequences only. Checked studies attribute under half of the gap to unresolved V genes and leave the rest unexplained. V and J calls and clone size are copied from that table; D and trimming were computed from the DNA. For this sample the table gives about 1.1 million clones, of which roughly 80% were detected only once. The ten biggest clones cover roughly 0.83% of the sample.

Donors were healthy HIV-negative adults with no recently reported acute infections or vaccinations. All donors were Caucasian adults living in Nashville, Tennessee, USA. CD4+ T cells were enriched by magnetic negative selection; naive cells were then positively selected on CD45RA, and the negative fraction formed the memory subset. Blood was collected by leukapheresis, and PBMCs were isolated by Ficoll-Histopaque density gradient centrifugation and then cryopreserved in liquid nitrogen vapor phase. Analytical flow cytometry was used to check the purity and quantity of each magnetically sorted T cell population. Genomic DNA was isolated from every sorted fraction and measured by UV absorbance on a Nanodrop 2000c. The data are from a study of shared clonotypes between healthy human individuals (dated by TCRdb to the early 2020s). Looking at the study overall: The cohort included three men and two women between 18 and 49 years of age. For each donor, CD4 naive and CD4 memory were each given three plates, CD8 naive was given two plates, and CD8 memory was given one plate. To estimate repertoire size and how much clonotypes are shared between individuals, the study performed deep sequencing of blood TCR repertoires from roughly five healthy adults. To increase sequencing depth and limit assay-specific biases, different laboratories used diverse techniques to prepare libraries and sequence TCR repertoires. Leukapheresis yielded between about 0.94 and 9 billion PBMCs per donor. What the study reported, not specific to this receptor: Naive subsets generally had larger estimated clonotype richness than memory subsets did. Approximately 5% of naive CD4, 3.5% of naive CD8, roughly 2.4% of memory CD4, and approximately 0.4% of memory CD8 clonotypes were shared across a handful of donors. The genetic and exposure-history diversity represented was limited by the small number of donors. Only blood was sampled, and tissue TCR repertoires likely differ from those in blood. Clonotypes shared by all four sorted-subset donors showed higher generation probabilities than non-shared clonotypes. Pairwise subsampling indicated that sequencing depth was expected to affect the degree of clonotype sharing among donors. Incomplete sequencing was indicated by rarefaction of sorted-subset datasets, despite the large sequencing depth.

The CDR3 starts with the cysteine, ends with the phenylalanine, and has 14 residues. Kept here is only the CDR3 DNA, which spans 42 bases and is read in frame from base 1. Cut back by 2 bases and 3 bases, the V and J ends lie 13 bases apart. Based on the germline V gene (reference sequence), the CDR1 and CDR2 sequences are GTSNPN and SVGIG. The chain employs TRBV30 and TRBJ1-1, with the D gene call left open. The sequenced material came from memory CD4+ T cells from PBMCs. Interpreted using the paper, the cell subset or site label stands for: CD45RA-negative fraction. This clonotype was sampled from a man aged 18 to 30 in good health. Some clones in this sample may be carry-over from other donors' samples. This receptor carries the CDR3 CAWSIPNRDTEAFF. The bases read TGTGCCTGGAGTATCCCGAATAGGGACACTGAAGCTTTCTTT.